This TCR beta chain comes out of a study of cytomegalovirus exposure and HLA in healthy donors. Study details: A data release that came early held tens of millions of unique TCRs from HLA-typed donors.

The CDR3 length is 13 residues. Germline CDR1 reads SEHNR; CDR2 reads FQNEAQ (reference sequence). Researchers ran the PCR with 60 Vbeta and 13 Jbeta primers. The method was immunoSEQ multiplex PCR; TCRdb's version includes in-frame clones alone and lacks a portion of them. The table lists some 200,000 clones, roughly 80% of them singletons, with about 3.1% in the top ten. Study observations and caveats: According to reports, the classifier identified cytomegalovirus status with high specificity and sensitivity.

For this clone: Its specificity is not known. One end of the junction fails to match germline, which may point to a read error.

This chain joins TRBV7-9 and TRBJ2-7, with unresolved D. The clonotype originates from a female donor in good health and CMV-seronegative. Material: PBMCs. The CDR3 sequence: CSSSLGDPYEQYF. The CDR3 DNA is TGTTCCAGCAGCTTAGGCGATCCTTACGAGCAGTACTTC.